Each of the 18 T cell receptor beta chains below was sequenced from the same sample in a study of cytomegalovirus exposure and HLA in healthy donors. It was with 60 Vbeta and 13 Jbeta primers that the PCR ran. The method was immunoSEQ multiplex PCR; TCRdb's version includes in-frame clones alone and lacks a portion of them. This specimen shows over 75,000 clones; the ten leading clones hold 0.58%. Sequenced input: PBMCs. These receptor sequences come from a man between 45 and 60 years old in good health and CMV-seronegative.

V and J are TRBV19 and TRBJ1-2, with a weak D call TRBD1 (6 bases). Looked up from germline, CDR1 is LNHDA and CDR2 is SQIVND (reference sequence). CDR3 size: 13 residues. V was cut by 5 bases and J by 4 bases, with 11 bases left in between. The CDR3 loop reads CASSPGGTYGYTF. CDR3 DNA sequence: TGTGCCAGTAGTCCGGGGGGCACCTATGGCTACACCTTC.

J is TRBJ1-1 and V is TRBV18; D is possibly TRBD1 (6 bases). The V end was cut by 3 bases, the J end by 1 base, with 9 bases between. CDR1 is KGHSH and CDR2 is LQKENI in the germline V gene. The CDR3 extends over 14 amino acids. In nucleotides, the CDR3 is TGTGCCAGCTCACCTAGGGGGGGGAACACTGAAGCTTTCTTT. The encoded protein is CASSPRGGNTEAFF.

The rearrangement links TRBV5-6 to TRBJ2-7, with 8 bases lining up with TRBD2. The CDR3 runs to 15 residues. CDR1 and CDR2 (germline): SGHDT, YYEEEE. With 1 base clipped from V and 4 bases from J, the junction kept 7 bases outside the gene matches. This CDR3 reads CASSLKPGGGYEQYF. CDR3 coding DNA: TGTGCCAGCAGCTTGAAACCGGGAGGGGGTTACGAGCAGTACTTC.

This rearrangement joins TRBV19 to TRBJ1-6; D is unresolved. The CDR3 loop spans 12 amino acids. Trimming stripped 3 bases from V and 12 bases from J, with 9 bases between. From germline, CDR1 is LNHDA and CDR2 SQIVND (reference sequence). In nucleotides, the CDR3 is TGTGCCAGTAGTATTGGAGGAGGACCCCTCCACTTT. It specifies CASSIGGGPLHF.

This rearrangement joins TRBV20-1 to TRBJ2-1, with TRBD1 matching over 7 bases. Trimming at V came to 6 bases and at J to 8 bases, leaving 1 base not matched to a gene. CDR1 is DFQATT and CDR2 is SNEGSKA in the germline V gene (reference sequence). The CDR3 is made up of 10 amino acids. This CDR3 reads CSAGQYEQFF. The CDR3 region has the DNA TGCAGTGCGGGACAGTATGAGCAGTTCTTC.

The chain combines TRBV11-3 with TRBJ2-5, with TRBD2 matching 16 bases. Per the germline V gene, CDR1 is SGHNT and CDR2 is YENEEA. The J segment lost 5 bases and the V segment lost 4 bases, leaving 10 bases of the junction unmatched. The CDR3 is made up of 18 amino acids. CDR3 amino acids: CASSYHGTSGGVGETQYF. DNA for the CDR3: TGTGCCAGCAGCTACCATGGGACTAGCGGGGGGGTCGGGGAGACCCAGTACTTC.

The chain uses TRBV4-3 and TRBJ2-7, with 9 bases lining up with TRBD1. Trimming cost V 0 bases and J 4 bases; bases outside gene matches: 16. CDR1 is LGHNA and CDR2 is YSLEER in the germline V gene. The CDR3 is 19 residues long. The CDR3 reads CASSQENSRRGQGFYEQYF. The CDR3 DNA reads as TGCGCCAGCAGCCAAGAAAATTCACGGCGCGGACAGGGGTTTTACGAGCAGTACTTC.

V usage is TRBV27 and J usage is TRBJ2-7; D is possibly TRBD1 (6 bases). V lost 9 bases and J lost 2, with 11 bases in between. The CDR3 loop spans 12 amino acids. Germline CDR1 is MNHEY and CDR2 is SMNVEV (reference sequence). The CDR3 loop reads CASRQDPYEQYF. The CDR3 nucleotides are TGTGCCAGTCGACAGGATCCCTACGAGCAGTACTTC.

J is TRBJ1-1 and V is TRBV6-1; 7 bases are shared with TRBD1. Germline V lookup: CDR1 MNHNS, CDR2 SASEGT. CDR3 size: 13 residues. The ends lost 10 bases at V and 5 bases at J; junction bases unmatched: 10. This CDR3 is CATRQGSKTEAFF. The CDR3 nucleotides are TGTGCCACCAGACAGGGAAGTAAAACTGAAGCTTTCTTT.

V is TRBV11-2 and J is TRBJ1-4; D may be TRBD1 (6 bases). The CDR3 totals 15 residues. V gave up 4 bases and J gave up 4 bases, with 13 bases separating them. In germline, CDR1 is SGHAT, CDR2 FQNNGV. CDR3 in amino acids: CASSSLQGLNEKLFF. The CDR3 DNA sequence: TGTGCCAGCAGCTCTTTACAGGGCCTTAATGAAAAACTGTTTTTT.

The chain carries TRBV30 and TRBJ1-6, with TRBD1 matching 10 bases. V lost 3 bases to trimming and J lost 8 bases; unmatched junction nucleotides: 1. The CDR3 contains 13 residues. Germline loops: CDR1 GTSNPN, CDR2 SVGIG (reference sequence). CDR3 region: CAWRDRGYSPLHF. The DNA for the CDR3 is TGTGCCTGGAGGGACAGGGGGTATTCACCCCTCCACTTT.

The V call is TRBV6-5, the J call TRBJ1-6; perhaps TRBD1 as D (5 bases). Trimming left V 7 bases short and J 10 bases short, with 17 bases between. The germline V gene encodes CDR1 MNHEY and CDR2 SVGAGI. There are 14 residues in the CDR3. The CDR3 loop is CASNPAGLGSPLHF. The CDR3 DNA is TGTGCCAGCAACCCCGCGGGGCTCGGGTCACCCCTCCACTTT.

The chain links TRBV7-8 to TRBJ1-1; maybe TRBD1 (6 bases). V lost 0 bases and J 6 bases, leaving 17 bases between the germline ends. Germline CDR1 is SGHVS and CDR2 is FQNEAQ. The CDR3 consists of 16 residues. CDR3 in amino acids: CASSLAVSPDSAEAFF. In DNA form, the CDR3 reads TGTGCCAGCAGCTTAGCGGTCTCTCCGGACAGTGCTGAAGCTTTCTTT.

The gene calls are TRBV4-3 and TRBJ1-6; possible D gene TRBD1, 6 bases. V was shortened by 0 bases and J by 0 bases, with 12 bases between the two germline ends. This CDR3 region has 18 residues. Germline CDR1 and CDR2: LGHNA and YSLEER. The CDR3 protein is CASSQESGVSSYNSPLHF. CDR3 nucleotides: TGCGCCAGCAGCCAAGAATCAGGGGTGAGCTCCTATAATTCACCCCTCCACTTT.

This rearrangement joins TRBV11-2 to TRBJ2-5, with D hard to call. The V gene lost 4 bases and the J gene lost 2 bases, with 5 bases spanning the gap. The length of the CDR3 is 12 residues. Per the germline V gene, CDR1 is SGHAT and CDR2 is FQNNGV. The CDR3: CASSSGQETQYF. CDR3 nucleotides: TGTGCCAGCAGCTCCGGGCAAGAGACCCAGTACTTC. Based on the CDR3 plus reference TRBV11-2 and TRBJ2-5, the full variable domain is EAGVAQSPRYKIIEKRQSVAFWCNPISGHATLYWYQQILGQGPKLLIQFQNNGVVDDSQLPKDRFSAERLKGVDSTLKIQPAKLEDSAVYLCASSSGQETQYFGPGTRLLVL.

The chain carries TRBV5-1 and TRBJ2-5; D is perhaps TRBD1 (6 bases). This CDR3 is 12 amino acids long. Germline V gene sequence: CDR1 SGHRS, CDR2 YFSETQ. Trimming took 2 bases from V and 4 from J, leaving 6 bases between them. CDR3 amino acids: CASSFRGETQYF. CDR3 DNA: TGCGCCAGCAGCTTCAGGGGAGAGACCCAGTACTTC.

This chain links TRBV7-9 with TRBJ2-2; D might be TRBD2 (6 bases). The V gene lost 2 bases and the J gene lost 6 bases, with 10 bases spanning the gap. CDR3 length equals 14 residues. Germline values: CDR1 SEHNR, CDR2 FQNEAQ (reference sequence). CDR3 nucleotide sequence: TGTGCCAGCAGCTTATTTAGGGAGGCCGGGGAGCTGTTTTTT. It encodes CASSLFREAGELFF.

V usage is TRBV5-1 and J usage is TRBJ2-3; 8 bases match TRBD2. This CDR3 contains 14 residues. The junction had 7 bases not matched to a gene; V was cut back by 5 bases and J by 5 bases. Looked up from germline, CDR1 is SGHRS and CDR2 is YFSETQ. CDR3 nucleotide sequence: TGCGCCAGCAGAGGTCTAGCGGGCTTAGATACGCAGTATTTT. This encodes CASRGLAGLDTQYF.